The present T cell receptor beta chain was sequenced within a study of shared clonotypes between healthy human individuals. Remarks on this clone: The identical CDR3 is also encoded by other nucleotide sequences in the sample.

At deep level, the assay was performed. Study processing details: ImmunoSEQ junction-only sequences lacked quality scores, so their filtering differed. Only in-frame clones appear in the TCRdb table, and some are missing; sequencing was by immunoSEQ multiplex PCR. That table furnishes V, J and clone size, whereas the DNA furnished D and trimming. Of 2 million to 2.5 million clones listed, about nine tenths are singletons. The investigators split CD4+ cells into a CD45RA+ naive subset and a CD45RA-negative memory subset. The CDR3 totals 16 residues. The V gene's germline CDR1 is SGHRS and CDR2 YFSETQ. V lost 0 bases and J lost 1; bases outside the gene matches: 0.

The origin of this receptor is a man aged 18-30 years in good health. Some clones in this sample may be carry-over from other donors' samples. The chain employs TRBV5-1 and TRBJ2-2; 10 bases match TRBD2. Sequenced input: naive CD4+ T cells from PBMCs. Subset noted: CD45RA+ positively selected. The CDR3 region is CASSLGLAGNTGELFF. In DNA, the CDR3 is TGCGCCAGCAGCTTGGGACTAGCGGGGAACACCGGGGAGCTGTTTTTT.